This TCR beta chain is drawn from a study of blood T cell repertoires in COVID-19. CDR3 length equals 15 residues. V lost 0 bases and J lost 6, with 15 bases in between. CDR1 SGHDT and CDR2 YYEEEE come from the germline V gene. Sequencing was performed with immunoSEQ multiplex PCR; in TCRdb, only in-frame clones are kept and a portion is missing. The table has fewer than 500,000 clones, 70% to 90% seen once. The chain uses TRBV5-6 and TRBJ1-1, with a weak D call TRBD1 (6 bases). The receptor was derived from a man aged 18 to 35 with COVID-19, enrolled during active disease. Material: peripheral blood. CDR3 residues: CASSLAGTWGAEAFF. CDR3 in DNA: TGTGCCAGCAGCTTGGCCGGGACATGGGGCGCTGAAGCTTTCTTT.